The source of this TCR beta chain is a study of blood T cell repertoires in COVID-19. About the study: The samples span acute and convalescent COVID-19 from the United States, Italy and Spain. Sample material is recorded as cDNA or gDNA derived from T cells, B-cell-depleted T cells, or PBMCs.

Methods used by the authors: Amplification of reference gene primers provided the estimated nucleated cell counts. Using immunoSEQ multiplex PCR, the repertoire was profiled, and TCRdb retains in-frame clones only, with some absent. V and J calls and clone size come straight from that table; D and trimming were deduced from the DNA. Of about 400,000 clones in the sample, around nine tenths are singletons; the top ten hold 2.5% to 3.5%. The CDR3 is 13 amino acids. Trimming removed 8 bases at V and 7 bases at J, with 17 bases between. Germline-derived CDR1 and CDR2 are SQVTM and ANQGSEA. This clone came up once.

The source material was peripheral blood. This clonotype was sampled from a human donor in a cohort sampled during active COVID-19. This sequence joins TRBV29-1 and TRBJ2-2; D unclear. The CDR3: CSSRLSRGGELFF. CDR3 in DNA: TGCAGCTCCCGACTTTCCCGAGGCGGGGAGCTGTTTTTT.